This is a list of T cell receptor beta chains from one sample in a study of T cells after yellow fever vaccination. TCRdb ran MiXCR on the 5' RACE reads and lists one entry per CDR3 protein. Among about 300,000 distinct CDR3 sequences listed, roughly 9% were seen once. The sample in question was CD4+ T cells sorted from PBMCs, obtained 5 days after the yellow fever booster vaccination. All receptors derive from a man aged 18 to 35 who received the YFV17D yellow fever vaccine. Each CDR3 is given with its conserved first and last residue. Each record gives: CDR3 protein, CDR3 DNA, D gene, V gene, J gene, clone size. A D gene is named only where the DNA matches it firmly. Clone size appears in some rows only: once, few, many, or a class for an expanded clone.

cdr3_aa: CSARGAGGASGYTF
cdr3_nt: TGCAGTGCTAGAGGTGCAGGGGGCGCGTCCGGCTACACCTTC
d_call: TRBD1
v_call: TRBV20-1
j_call: TRBJ1-2
clone_size: NA

cdr3_aa: CASLVPGASEAFF
cdr3_nt: TGTGCCAGCCTGGTACCAGGGGCCTCTGAAGCTTTCTTT
d_call: NA
v_call: TRBV5-5
j_call: TRBJ1-1
clone_size: NA

cdr3_aa: CAISARQGTDTQYF
cdr3_nt: TGTGCCATCAGTGCCCGGCAGGGCACAGATACGCAGTATTTT
d_call: NA
v_call: TRBV10-3
j_call: TRBJ2-3
clone_size: many

cdr3_aa: CASSGQPGETQYF
cdr3_nt: TGTGCCAGCAGCGGACAGCCTGGGGAGACCCAGTACTTC
d_call: NA
v_call: TRBV7-2
j_call: TRBJ2-5
clone_size: few

cdr3_aa: CASSPQGYIQYF
cdr3_nt: TGTGCCAGCAGCCCGCAGGGTTACATTCAGTACTTC
d_call: NA
v_call: TRBV7-2
j_call: TRBJ2-4
clone_size: NA

cdr3_aa: CASSLEASGVPGELFF
cdr3_nt: TGCGCCAGCAGCTTGGAGGCTAGCGGGGTTCCCGGGGAGCTGTTTTTT
d_call: TRBD2
v_call: TRBV5-1
j_call: TRBJ2-2
clone_size: NA

cdr3_aa: CSASQGLSSGQPQHF
cdr3_nt: TGCAGTGCTAGCCAGGGCCTATCCTCGGGTCAGCCCCAGCATTTT
d_call: NA
v_call: TRBV20-1
j_call: TRBJ1-5
clone_size: NA

cdr3_aa: CASSLYGEETQYF
cdr3_nt: TGTGCCAGCAGCTTGTATGGGGAAGAGACCCAGTACTTC
d_call: NA
v_call: TRBV5-5
j_call: TRBJ2-5
clone_size: NA

cdr3_aa: CASSPTASDEKLFF
cdr3_nt: TGTGCCAGCAGTCCCACAGCCTCCGATGAAAAACTGTTTTTT
d_call: NA
v_call: TRBV6-1
j_call: TRBJ1-4
clone_size: NA

cdr3_aa: CSVPTGSGNTIYF
cdr3_nt: TGCAGCGTCCCCACAGGCTCTGGAAACACCATATATTTT
d_call: NA
v_call: TRBV29-1
j_call: TRBJ1-3
clone_size: NA